Included here is one T cell receptor (beta chain) sequence, with context. Its antigen is undetermined. Untouched CD4+ T cells were bead-isolated from PBMC at approximately 98% purity. This specimen belongs to a study of T cell repertoires and HLA-DP antigens. Study-level background: Sorted CD137+CD4+ samples averaged approximately 200 ng DNA; pre-culture CD4+ samples, 1,000 to 1,500 ng.

Here immunoSEQ multiplex PCR was the method, and the copy in TCRdb shows in-frame clones only, minus some. Of approximately 110,000 clones in the sample, nearly 95% were seen once. Sequencing was carried out using CD4+ T cells from PBMCs. The clonotype comes from a woman under 30 in good health and CMV-seronegative.

CDR3 sequence reads: CASSLVGGKGQPQHF. The CDR3 nucleotides are TGTGCCAGCAGCTTAGTGGGGGGTAAGGGGCAGCCCCAGCATTTT. This chain links TRBV7-2 with TRBJ1-5, with D possibly being TRBD1 (5 bases). The germline V gene encodes CDR1 SGHTA and CDR2 FQGNSA. The CDR3 is 15 amino acids. V lost 1 base, J lost 7 bases, and 14 bases lay in between.